The rows below give T cell receptor beta chains drawn from one sample of a study of blood T cell repertoires in COVID-19. The protocol was immunoSEQ multiplex PCR, while the TCRdb copy is restricted to in-frame clones and leaves out a portion. The sample includes approximately 270,000 clones, about 91% of them seen just once. Sequencing was performed on peripheral blood. The receptors here all came from a woman aged 25 to 39 with COVID-19, enrolled during active disease. CDR3s include the opening cysteine and the closing phenylalanine or tryptophan. D genes are given only for firm matches. Clone size is not always given. Where it is, it says once, few, many or a class for expanded clones.

clone_size j_call d_call v_call cdr3_nt cdr3_aa
- TRBJ2-3 - TRBV4-1 TGCGCCAGCAGCCAAGATGCTGGGAGCGCAGATACGCAGTATTTT CASSQDAGSADTQYF
- TRBJ1-5 - TRBV5-5 TGTGCCAGCAGCTTTTGGCAAGAAAATCAGCCCCAGCATTTT CASSFWQENQPQHF
- TRBJ2-2 TRBD1 TRBV2 TGTGCCAGCAGGGTACGACAGGGGAACACCGGGGAGCTGTTTTTT CASRVRQGNTGELFF
- TRBJ2-2 - TRBV7-2 TGTGCCAGCAGCTTTAGGGGGAACACCGGGGAGCTGTTTTTT CASSFRGNTGELFF
- TRBJ2-3 TRBD2 TRBV2 TGTGCCAGCAGTAGGACTAGCGGGAGTCCAAGAGATACGCAGTATTTT CASSRTSGSPRDTQYF
- TRBJ2-5 TRBD2 TRBV4-1 TGCGCCAGCAGCCGAGGGGGACTAGCGGAACAAGAGACCCAGTACTTC CASSRGGLAEQETQYF
- TRBJ2-7 TRBD2 TRBV4-2 TGTGCCAGCAGCCCACGCGGGGGGAGCCCTAGCTCCTACGAGCAGTACTTC CASSPRGGSPSSYEQYF
- TRBJ1-5 - TRBV21-1 TGTGCCAGCAGCATCGCCCCCGGACAGGGGGCTGAGGGCAATCAGCCCCAGCATTTT CASSIAPGQGAEGNQPQHF
- TRBJ2-1 - TRBV7-9 TGTGCCAGCAGCTCCGGAGCAGGGAATGAGCAGTTCTTC CASSSGAGNEQFF
- TRBJ1-2 - TRBV20-1 TGCAGTGTCCATACCGGTGGTGGCTACACCTTC CSVHTGGGYTF
- TRBJ2-3 TRBD2 TRBV30 TGTGCCTGGAGTAAGGGACTAGCGGGGACAGATACGCAGTATTTT CAWSKGLAGTDTQYF
- TRBJ2-3 - TRBV10-1 TGCGCCAGCGGAACAACGCGGGATACGCAGTATTTT CASGTTRDTQYF
few TRBJ2-7 TRBD1 TRBV19 TGTGCCAGTAGTCCAGGGGGCCCCGGTGACGAGCAGTACTTC CASSPGGPGDEQYF
- TRBJ1-2 TRBD1 TRBV2 TGTGCCAGCACTAACGACAGGGACTATGGCTACACCTTC CASTNDRDYGYTF
- TRBJ2-1 TRBD1 TRBV11-1 TGTGCCAGCTCCCCCCGGGGACAGGGGGCCTTGGATGAGCAGTTCTTC CASSPRGQGALDEQFF
- TRBJ2-7 TRBD2 TRBV19 TGTGCCAGTACCTTGTCTAGCGGAAGCTCCTACGAGCAGTACTTC CASTLSSGSSYEQYF
- TRBJ1-5 TRBD1 TRBV5-5 TGTGCCAGCAGCCGGGGCGGGGACAGTCGTCAGCCCCAGCATTTT CASSRGGDSRQPQHF
- TRBJ1-2 TRBD1 TRBV5-8 TGTGCCAGCAGCTCCAGACAGGGCTTCTATGGCTACACCTTC CASSSRQGFYGYTF
once TRBJ2-5 TRBD1 TRBV28 TGTGCCAGCAGTTCCGCTTATGGACAGGGACCCTTTGTGGAGACCCAGTACTTC CASSSAYGQGPFVETQYF
- TRBJ2-1 - TRBV5-1 TGCGCCAGCAGCTTGGTTGGGGGAGGCTCCTACAATGAGCAGTTCTTC CASSLVGGGSYNEQFF
- TRBJ2-3 - TRBV2 TGTGCCAGCAGTGACGCTAACGGGGGCACAGATACGCAGTATTTT CASSDANGGTDTQYF
- TRBJ1-3 - TRBV7-2 TGTGCCAGCAGCCCAAGAGCCTCTGGAAACACCATATATTTT CASSPRASGNTIYF
- TRBJ2-1 TRBD2 TRBV10-3 TGTGCCATCAGGTACACTTCTAGCGGGGGCTTGAATGAGCAGTTCTTC CAIRYTSSGGLNEQFF
- TRBJ2-7 - TRBV5-1 TGCGCCAGCAGCTTTGCAGGGACCTACGAGCAGTACTTC CASSFAGTYEQYF
- TRBJ2-7 - TRBV7-9 TGTGCCAGCAGCTTATTGCAGGAAACCTACGAGCAGTACTTC CASSLLQETYEQYF
- TRBJ2-7 - TRBV5-1 TGCGCCAGCAGCTTGCCTGTGGGCTCCTCCTACGAGCAGTACTTC CASSLPVGSSYEQYF
once TRBJ1-2 - TRBV10-3 TGTGCCATCAGTGAGTCGTCCGGGCGGGCCTACTATGGCTACACCTTC CAISESSGRAYYGYTF
- TRBJ2-3 TRBD2 TRBV3-1/TRBV3-2 TGTGCCAGCAGCCCATGGCGGGAGGTCAGGGCAGATACGCAGTATTTT CASSPWREVRADTQYF
- TRBJ2-7 - TRBV7-9 TGTGCCAGCAGCTTAAGCAGGGGGGCCTACGAGCAGTACTTC CASSLSRGAYEQYF
- TRBJ2-7 - TRBV11-2 TGTGCCAGCAGCTTAGTAGGAGACAGCCTCGAGCAGTACTTC CASSLVGDSLEQYF
- TRBJ1-2 TRBD1 TRBV6-5 TGTGCCAGCAGTCAGGGGGTGCAGGGCTACACCTTC CASSQGVQGYTF
- TRBJ1-2 TRBD1 TRBV2 TGTGCCAGCAGGTCGACGGATCAGGGGGGCTATGGCTACACCTTC CASRSTDQGGYGYTF
- TRBJ2-5 TRBD2 TRBV28 TGTGCCAGCGCGGGGGAAGAGACCCAGTACTTC CASAGEETQYF
- TRBJ2-2 TRBD2 TRBV11-2 TGTGCCAGCAGCGTGGGACTAGCGGGGGCCGGGGAGCTGTTTTTT CASSVGLAGAGELFF
- TRBJ2-3 TRBD2 TRBV7-2 TGTGCCAGCAGCTCAGCGGGAGTGGCAGATACGCAGTATTTT CASSSAGVADTQYF
- TRBJ2-1 TRBD2 TRBV11-2 TGTGCCAGCAGCTCCGGGACTAGCGGGGGGGTAGAGCAGTTCTTC CASSSGTSGGVEQFF
- TRBJ2-5 - TRBV15 TGTGCCACCAGCAGAGCATGGGGCAGCCAAGAGACCCAGTACTTC CATSRAWGSQETQYF
- TRBJ2-2 TRBD1 TRBV10-3 TGTGCCATCAGTGTAACCGGGACAGGGAACACCGGGGAGCTGTTTTTT CAISVTGTGNTGELFF
- TRBJ1-4 TRBD1 TRBV6-1 TGTGCCAGCAGTGAAGCGTGGGGACAGGGGAATGAAAAACTGTTTTTT CASSEAWGQGNEKLFF
- TRBJ2-6 - TRBV7-8 TGTGCCAGCAGTTCCCCATGGGGGCAGGGGGCCAACGTCCTGACTTTC CASSSPWGQGANVLTF
- TRBJ2-6 - TRBV2 TGTGCCAGCACCCTCTCTGGGGCCAACGTCCTGACTTTC CASTLSGANVLTF
once TRBJ2-4 - TRBV20-1 TGCAGTGCTAGTACCCAGGGCATTCAGTACTTC CSASTQGIQYF
- TRBJ1-6 - TRBV3-1/TRBV3-2 TGTGCCAGCAGCCCTCGGGGTGGCGATAATTCACCCCTCCACTTT CASSPRGGDNSPLHF
- TRBJ1-2 - TRBV4-3 TGCGCCAGCAGCCGAGGGGAGACAGGTATCGATGGCTACACCTTC CASSRGETGIDGYTF
- TRBJ2-3 - TRBV4-1 TGCGCCAGCAGCCAAGGTCAGACAGATACGCAGTATTTT CASSQGQTDTQYF
- TRBJ1-1 - TRBV18 TGTGCCAGCTCACCGGTCTCTCTACAGGGCGACGAAGCTTTCTTT CASSPVSLQGDEAFF
- TRBJ2-3 TRBD2 TRBV24-1 TGTGCCACCAGTGATCCCCGGGAGGGGTTCAGGGCAGATACGCAGTATTTT CATSDPREGFRADTQYF
- TRBJ2-7 - TRBV14 TGTGCCAGCAGCCATGGACAGACTTACGAGCAGTACTTC CASSHGQTYEQYF
- TRBJ1-2 TRBD1 TRBV6-2/TRBV6-3 TGTGCCAGCAGTTACAGTAGGGACAGGCTCTATGGCTACACCTTC CASSYSRDRLYGYTF
- TRBJ2-7 TRBD1 TRBV10-3 TGTGCCATCAGAACAGGGGGACCCTACGAGCAGTACTTC CAIRTGGPYEQYF
- TRBJ2-5 - TRBV28 TGTGCCAGCAGCCAAACAGGACAAGAGACCCAGTACTTC CASSQTGQETQYF
- TRBJ2-2 TRBD1 TRBV10-2 TGCGCCAGCAGGCTACAGGGGGCCGGGGAGCTGTTTTTT CASRLQGAGELFF
- TRBJ1-2 TRBD1 TRBV5-6 TGTGCCAGCAGCCTCCGGGACAGGAATTATGGCTACACCTTC CASSLRDRNYGYTF